The clone carrying this T cell receptor (beta chain) was seen repeatedly, ten times or more. The sample originates from a study of T cells in Graves' hyperthyroidism and ophthalmopathy. Regions amplified from RNA transcripts were the TCR beta CDR3 regions. Using the HTBI primer set, a first-round RT-PCR was run on the TCR CDR3. TCRdb reanalysed the multiplex PCR reads using MiXCR and keeps one entry per CDR3 protein. Of 350,000 or so distinct CDR3 sequences in the sample, roughly 15% are singletons; the top ten hold 30% to 40%. Exclusions: uncontrolled infection, other autoimmune disease, pregnancy, lactation. This TCR was recovered from a woman aged 25 to 39 with Graves' hyperthyroidism that later progressed to Graves' ophthalmopathy. The sequenced sample consisted of blood.

The chain's CDR3 is CAIHPPGGINYGYTF. CDR3 DNA: TGTGCCATCCACCCGCCTGGGGGAATTAACTATGGCTACACCTTC. The V call is TRBV28, the J call TRBJ1-2; TRBD1 is a possible D gene (5 bases). The germline gives CDR1 MDHEN, CDR2 SYDVKM. The germline V and J ends were trimmed by 10 bases and 1 base, with 19 bases remaining between them. The CDR3 consists of 15 residues.